The subject of this entry is one T cell receptor beta chain. This specimen comes from a study of cytomegalovirus exposure and HLA in healthy donors. The CDR3 has 18 amino acids. The V and J ends lost 0 bases and 7 bases, in that order; junction bases with no gene match: 12. Germline V gene sequence: CDR1 SEHNR, CDR2 FQNEAQ (reference sequence). The PCR ran on 60 Vbeta and 13 Jbeta primers. Here immunoSEQ multiplex PCR was the method, and the copy in TCRdb shows in-frame clones only, minus some. This sample has around 70,000 clones, with approximately 75% found just once. This rearrangement joins TRBV7-9 to TRBJ1-6; TRBD1 matches at 7 bases. Sequencing was carried out using PBMCs. This sequence was found in a human donor in good health. CDR3 sequence reads: CASSLAPGTAGTNSPLHF. The CDR3 DNA sequence: TGTGCCAGCAGCTTAGCCCCCGGGACAGCCGGGACGAATTCACCCCTCCACTTT. The complete variable domain, with remaining parts taken from reference TRBV7-9 and TRBJ1-6, reads DTGVSQNPRHKITKRGQNVTFRCDPISEHNRLYWYRQTLGQGPEFLTYFQNEAQLEKSRLLSDRFSAERPKGSFSTLEIQRTEQGDSAMYLCASSLAPGTAGTNSPLHFGNGTRLTVT.